This T cell receptor beta chain was sequenced during a study of blood T cell repertoires in COVID-19. The overall study: The United States, Italy and Spain provided the acute and convalescent COVID-19 samples.

Assay: immunoSEQ multiplex PCR; the TCRdb copy retains only in-frame clones and omits some. The table shows 350,000 to 450,000 clones, with 85% occurring only once. The length of the CDR3 is 15 residues. The germline gives CDR1 LGHNA, CDR2 YNFKEQ. J was trimmed by 2 bases and V by 0 bases; bases with no gene match: 4. This TCR was recovered from a woman between 18 and 29 years old with acute or convalescent COVID-19. The V and J genes are TRBV4-2 and TRBJ2-7, with 7 nucleotides matching TRBD2. The sample taken for sequencing was peripheral blood. CDR3 DNA sequence: TGTGCCAGCAGCCAAGAACGAAGCGGGACCTACGAGCAGTACTTC. This translates into CASSQERSGTYEQYF.